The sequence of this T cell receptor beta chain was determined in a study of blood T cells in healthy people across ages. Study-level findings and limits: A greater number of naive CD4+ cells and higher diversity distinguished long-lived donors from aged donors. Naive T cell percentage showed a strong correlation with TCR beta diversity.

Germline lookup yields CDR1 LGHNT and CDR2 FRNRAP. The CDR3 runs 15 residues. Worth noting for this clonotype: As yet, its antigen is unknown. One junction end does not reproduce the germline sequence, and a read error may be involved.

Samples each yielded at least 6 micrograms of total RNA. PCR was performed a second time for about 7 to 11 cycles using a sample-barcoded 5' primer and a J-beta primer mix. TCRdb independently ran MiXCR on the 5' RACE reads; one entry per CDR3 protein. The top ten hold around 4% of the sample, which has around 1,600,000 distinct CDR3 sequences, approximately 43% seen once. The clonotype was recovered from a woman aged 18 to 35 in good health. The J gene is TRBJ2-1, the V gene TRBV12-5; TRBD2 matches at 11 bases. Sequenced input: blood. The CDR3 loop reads CASGKGLADYNGQFF. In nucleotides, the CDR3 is TGTGCTAGTGGTAAGGGACTAGCGGACTACAATGGGCAGTTCTTC.